The 6 T cell receptor beta chains given below trace back to one sample, sequenced in a study of response to subunit inactivated influenza vaccine (dated by TCRdb to the late 2010s). Library preparation employed RT-PCR. Instrument on record: Illumina HiSeq 2500. Through fastp at Q25 and MiXCR, TCRdb rebuilt clones from the public reads, retaining in-frame beta chains. Rows matching on CDR3 protein sequence are summarized as one entry with the most common DNA and genes. This sample comprises 150,000 to 200,000 distinct CDR3 sequences, about 10% of them detected only once. Of the sample, approximately 39% falls within the top ten clones. The sequenced sample was CD8+ T cells sorted from PBMCs, obtained less than 30 months after vaccination. These receptors originate from a man in his fifties or sixties who received an inactivated influenza vaccine. Donor details come from another sample of the same person, matched by shared clones.

This clonotype was picked up one time. The chain recombines TRBV7-9 with TRBJ1-5, with 9 bases matching TRBD1. Germline V gene data show CDR1 as SEHNR and CDR2 as FQNEAQ (reference sequence). This CDR3 spans 15 amino acids. V dropped 5 bases and J dropped 4; count of bases not matched to a gene: 6. The CDR3 coding sequence is TGTGCCAGCAGCGCCGGGACAGGGCAAAATCAGCCCCAGCATTTT. Translated: CASSAGTGQNQPQHF.

There are many counts of this clonotype. V and J are TRBV19 and TRBJ2-7; D is perhaps TRBD1 (6 bases). Germline V gene lookup returns CDR1 LNHDA and CDR2 SQIVND (reference sequence). This CDR3 is 14 amino acids long. V lost 5 bases to trimming and J lost 0 bases, with 11 bases between them. In DNA, the CDR3 is TGTGCCAGTAGTCCGCAGGGGATCTCCTACGAGCAGTACTTC. Translation gives CASSPQGISYEQYF.

The chain employs TRBV11-3 and TRBJ1-6; no clear D gene. The V end was cut by 2 bases, the J end by 5 bases, with 7 bases between. The CDR3 spans 14 residues. Germline values: CDR1 SGHNT, CDR2 YENEEA. The CDR3 DNA follows: TGTGCCAGCAGCTTAACGGTGGATAATTCACCCCTCCACTTT. This translates into CASSLTVDNSPLHF.

This chain uses TRBV27 with TRBJ2-3; a possible D gene is TRBD1 (5 bases). Germline CDR1 MNHEY, CDR2 SMNVEV (reference sequence). Deletions cut 3 bases from V and 3 bases from J, with 7 bases between. The CDR3 consists of 13 residues. The CDR3 bases are TGTGCCAGCAGTTTCCCAGGGACAGATACGCAGTATTTT. Protein sequence: CASSFPGTDTQYF.

The chain is built from TRBV28 and TRBJ2-7, with TRBD2 matching 14 bases. CDR1 is MDHEN, CDR2 SYDVKM, per germline. This CDR3 contains 15 residues. With 5 bases clipped from V and 2 bases from J, the junction kept 2 bases outside the gene matches. CDR3 loop: CASSGTSGRPYEQYF. CDR3 coding DNA: TGTGCCAGCAGTGGGACTAGCGGGAGACCCTACGAGCAGTACTTC. The complete variable domain, with remaining parts taken from reference TRBV28 and TRBJ2-7, reads DVKVTQSSRYLVKRTGEKVFLECVQDMDHENMFWYRQDPGLGLRLIYFSYDVKMKEKGDIPEGYSVSREKKERFSLILESASTNQTSMYLCASSGTSGRPYEQYFGPGTRLTVT.

Concerning this clonotype: One end of the junction varies from germline; a read error may be responsible. The chain couples TRBV28 to TRBJ2-7; the match to TRBD1 covers 7 bases. This CDR3 contains 14 residues. Germline lookup yields CDR1 MDHEN and CDR2 SYDVKM. The DNA of the CDR3 is TGTGCCTGCAGTTTCTTTAGGGGGCCCTACGAGCAGTACTTC. Amino acids: CACSFFRGPYEQYF.